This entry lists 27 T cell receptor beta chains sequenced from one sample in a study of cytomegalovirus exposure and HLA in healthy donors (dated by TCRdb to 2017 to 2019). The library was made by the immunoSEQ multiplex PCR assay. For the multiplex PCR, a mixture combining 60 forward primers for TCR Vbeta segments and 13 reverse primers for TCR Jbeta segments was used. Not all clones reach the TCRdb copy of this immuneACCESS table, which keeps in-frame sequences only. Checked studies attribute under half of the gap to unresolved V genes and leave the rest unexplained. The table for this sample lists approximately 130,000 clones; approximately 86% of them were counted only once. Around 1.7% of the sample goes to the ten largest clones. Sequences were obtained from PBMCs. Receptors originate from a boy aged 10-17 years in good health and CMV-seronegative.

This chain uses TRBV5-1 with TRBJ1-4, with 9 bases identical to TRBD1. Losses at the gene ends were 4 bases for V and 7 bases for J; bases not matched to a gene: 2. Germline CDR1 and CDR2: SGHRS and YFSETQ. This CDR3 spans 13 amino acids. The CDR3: CASSRQGVEKLFF. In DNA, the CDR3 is TGCGCCAGCAGCAGACAGGGGGTTGAAAAACTGTTTTTT.

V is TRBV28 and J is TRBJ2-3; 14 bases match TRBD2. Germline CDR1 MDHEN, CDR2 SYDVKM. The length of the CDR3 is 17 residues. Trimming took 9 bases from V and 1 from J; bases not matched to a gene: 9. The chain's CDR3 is CASATGTSGRGTDTQYF. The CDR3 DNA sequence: TGTGCCAGTGCGACCGGGACTAGCGGGAGAGGCACAGATACGCAGTATTTT.

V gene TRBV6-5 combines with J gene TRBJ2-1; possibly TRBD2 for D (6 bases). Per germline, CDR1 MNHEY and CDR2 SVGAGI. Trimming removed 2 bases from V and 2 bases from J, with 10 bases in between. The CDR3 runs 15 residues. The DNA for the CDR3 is TGTGCCAGCAGTTACGGCGGGGTCGCCTACAATGAGCAGTTCTTC. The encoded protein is CASSYGGVAYNEQFF.

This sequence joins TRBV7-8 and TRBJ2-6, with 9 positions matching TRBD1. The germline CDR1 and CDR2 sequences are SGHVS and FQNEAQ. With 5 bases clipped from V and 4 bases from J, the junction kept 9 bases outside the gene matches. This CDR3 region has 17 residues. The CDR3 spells CASSVLGTGRGANVLTF. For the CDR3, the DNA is TGTGCCAGCAGCGTACTAGGGACAGGGAGGGGGGCCAACGTCCTGACTTTC.

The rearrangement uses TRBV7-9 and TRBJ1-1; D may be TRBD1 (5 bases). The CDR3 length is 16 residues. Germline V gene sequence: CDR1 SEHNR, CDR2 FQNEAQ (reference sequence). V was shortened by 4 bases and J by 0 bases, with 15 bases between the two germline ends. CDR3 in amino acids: CASSSIQGAMNTEAFF. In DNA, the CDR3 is TGTGCCAGCAGCTCAATTCAAGGGGCAATGAACACTGAAGCTTTCTTT.

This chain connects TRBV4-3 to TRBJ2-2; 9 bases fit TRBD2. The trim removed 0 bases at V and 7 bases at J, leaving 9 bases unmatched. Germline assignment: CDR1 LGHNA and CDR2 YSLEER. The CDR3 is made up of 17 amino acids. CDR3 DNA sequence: TGCGCCAGCAGCCAAGATGGGGGCGGGGGGGCGAGCGGGGAGCTGTTTTTT. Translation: CASSQDGGGGASGELFF.

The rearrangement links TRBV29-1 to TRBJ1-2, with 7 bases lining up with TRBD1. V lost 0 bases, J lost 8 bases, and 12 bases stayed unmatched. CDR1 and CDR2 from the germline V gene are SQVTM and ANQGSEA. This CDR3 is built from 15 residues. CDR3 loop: CSVEDTDRDRWGYTF. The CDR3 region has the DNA TGCAGCGTTGAAGATACCGACAGGGACCGCTGGGGCTACACCTTC.

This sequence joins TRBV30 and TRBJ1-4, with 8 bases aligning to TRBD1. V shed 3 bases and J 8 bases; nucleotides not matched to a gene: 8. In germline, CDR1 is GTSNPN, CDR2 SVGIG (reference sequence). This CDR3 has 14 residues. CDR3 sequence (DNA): TGTGCCTGGAGGACAGGGGATGGACGGGAAAAACTGTTTTTT. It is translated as CAWRTGDGREKLFF.

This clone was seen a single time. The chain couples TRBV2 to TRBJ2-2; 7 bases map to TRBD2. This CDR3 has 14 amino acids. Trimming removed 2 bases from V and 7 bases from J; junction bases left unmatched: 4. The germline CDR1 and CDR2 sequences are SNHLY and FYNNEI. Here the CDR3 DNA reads TGTGCCAGCAGTGAATTGGGCGGGAGCGGGGAGCTGTTTTTT. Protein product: CASSELGGSGELFF. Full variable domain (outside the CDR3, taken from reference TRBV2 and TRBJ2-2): EPEVTQTPSHQVTQMGQEVILRCVPISNHLYFYWYRQILGQKVEFLVSFYNNEISEKSEIFDDQFSVERPDGSNFTLKIRSTKLEDSAMYFCASSELGGSGELFFGEGSRLTVL.

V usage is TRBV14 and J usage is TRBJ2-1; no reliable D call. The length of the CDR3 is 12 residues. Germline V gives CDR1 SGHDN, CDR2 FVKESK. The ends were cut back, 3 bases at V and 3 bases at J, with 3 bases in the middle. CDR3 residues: CASSHLYNEQFF. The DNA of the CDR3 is TGTGCCAGCAGCCATCTCTACAATGAGCAGTTCTTC.

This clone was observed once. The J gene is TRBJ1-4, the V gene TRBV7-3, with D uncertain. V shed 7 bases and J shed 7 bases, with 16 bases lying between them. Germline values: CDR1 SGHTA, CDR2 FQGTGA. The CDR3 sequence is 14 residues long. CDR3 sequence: CASTSWRSAEKLFF. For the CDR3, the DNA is TGTGCCAGCACATCGTGGAGGTCAGCTGAAAAACTGTTTTTT.

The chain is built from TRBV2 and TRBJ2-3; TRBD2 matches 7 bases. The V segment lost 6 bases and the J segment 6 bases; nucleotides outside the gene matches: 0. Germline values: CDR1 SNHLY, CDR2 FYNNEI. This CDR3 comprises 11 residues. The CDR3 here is CASSGGDTQYF. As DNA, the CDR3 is TGTGCCAGCAGCGGGGGGGATACGCAGTATTTT.

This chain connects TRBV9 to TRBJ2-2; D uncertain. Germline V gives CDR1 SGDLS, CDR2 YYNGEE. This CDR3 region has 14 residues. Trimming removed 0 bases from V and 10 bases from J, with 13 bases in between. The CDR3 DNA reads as TGTGCCAGCAGCGTAGGCAGATACACGCCGGAGCTGTTTTTT. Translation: CASSVGRYTPELFF.

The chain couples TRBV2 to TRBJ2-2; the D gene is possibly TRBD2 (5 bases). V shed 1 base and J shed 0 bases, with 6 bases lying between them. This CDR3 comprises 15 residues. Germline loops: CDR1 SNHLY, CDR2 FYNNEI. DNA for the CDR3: TGTGCCAGCAGTGAAGGGACTGCGAACACCGGGGAGCTGTTTTTT. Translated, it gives CASSEGTANTGELFF.

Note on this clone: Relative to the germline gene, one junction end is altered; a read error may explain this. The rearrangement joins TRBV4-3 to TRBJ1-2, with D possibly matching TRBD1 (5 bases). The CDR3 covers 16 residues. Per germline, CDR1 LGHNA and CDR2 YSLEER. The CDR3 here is CASSQERTTANYGYPF. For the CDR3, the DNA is TGCGCCAGCAGCCAAGAACGGACAACGGCTAACTATGGCTACCCCTTC.

CDR3 loop: CASSLVQPEAFF. The CDR3 DNA is TGTGCCAGCAGCTTAGTACAGCCTGAAGCTTTCTTT. The chain employs TRBV11-2 and TRBJ1-1, with no clear D. V was trimmed by 1 base and J by 6 bases, leaving 6 bases between them. The CDR3 sequence is 12 residues long. Germline V gene sequence: CDR1 SGHAT, CDR2 FQNNGV.

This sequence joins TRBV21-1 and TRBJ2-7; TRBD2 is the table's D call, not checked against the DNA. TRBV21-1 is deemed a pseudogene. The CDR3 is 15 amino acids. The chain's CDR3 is CASSKAVRELDEQYF. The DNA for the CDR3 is TGTGCCAGCAGCAAAGCGGTGCGGGAGCTGGACGAGCAGTACTTC.

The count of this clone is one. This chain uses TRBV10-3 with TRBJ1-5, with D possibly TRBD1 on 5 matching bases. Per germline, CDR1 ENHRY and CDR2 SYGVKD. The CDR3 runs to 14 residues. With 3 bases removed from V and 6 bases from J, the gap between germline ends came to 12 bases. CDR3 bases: TGTGCCATCAGTGATGGGGGGTATGGTCAGCCCCAGCATTTT. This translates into CAISDGGYGQPQHF.

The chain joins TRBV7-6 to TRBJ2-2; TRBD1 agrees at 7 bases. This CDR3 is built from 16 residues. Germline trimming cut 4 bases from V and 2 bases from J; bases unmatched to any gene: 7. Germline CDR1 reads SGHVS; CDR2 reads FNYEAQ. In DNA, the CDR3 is TGTGCCAGCAGCTCAGGGGCAGGGGGTAACACCGGGGAGCTGTTTTTT. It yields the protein CASSSGAGGNTGELFF.

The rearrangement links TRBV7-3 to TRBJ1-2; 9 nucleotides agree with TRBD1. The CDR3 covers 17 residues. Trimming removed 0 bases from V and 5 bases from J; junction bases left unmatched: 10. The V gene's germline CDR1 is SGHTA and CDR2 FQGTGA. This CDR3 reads CASSLTGDREVEYGYTF. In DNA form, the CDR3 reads TGTGCCAGCAGCTTAACCGGGGACAGGGAGGTTGAATATGGCTACACCTTC.

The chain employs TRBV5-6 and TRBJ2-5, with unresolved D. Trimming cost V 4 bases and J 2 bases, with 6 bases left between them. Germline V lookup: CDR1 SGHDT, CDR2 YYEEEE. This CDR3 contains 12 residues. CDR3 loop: CASSRFQETQYF. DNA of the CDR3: TGTGCCAGCAGCCGTTTTCAAGAGACCCAGTACTTC.

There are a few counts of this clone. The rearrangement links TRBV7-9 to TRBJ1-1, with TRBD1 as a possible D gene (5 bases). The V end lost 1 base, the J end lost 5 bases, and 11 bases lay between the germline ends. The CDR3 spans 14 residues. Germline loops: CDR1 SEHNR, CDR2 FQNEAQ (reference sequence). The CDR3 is CASSLGTQGTEAFF. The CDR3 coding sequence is TGTGCCAGCAGCTTAGGGACCCAGGGTACTGAAGCTTTCTTT.

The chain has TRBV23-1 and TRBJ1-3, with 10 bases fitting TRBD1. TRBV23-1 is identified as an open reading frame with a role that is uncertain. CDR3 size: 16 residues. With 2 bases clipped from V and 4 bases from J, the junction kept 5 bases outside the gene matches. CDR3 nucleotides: TGCGCCAGCAGTCAAACCGGGACAGGGGCAGGAAACACCATATATTTT. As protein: CASSQTGTGAGNTIYF.

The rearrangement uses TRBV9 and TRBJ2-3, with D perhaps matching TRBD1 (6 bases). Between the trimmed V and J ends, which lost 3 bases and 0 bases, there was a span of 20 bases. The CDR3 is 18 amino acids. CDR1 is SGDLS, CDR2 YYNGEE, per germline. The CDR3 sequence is CASSAPTTGTYSTDTQYF. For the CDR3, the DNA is TGTGCCAGCAGCGCACCCACAACCGGGACATATAGCACAGATACGCAGTATTTT. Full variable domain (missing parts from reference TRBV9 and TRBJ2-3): DSGVTQTPKHLITATGQRVTLRCSPRSGDLSVYWYQQSLDQGLQFLIQYYNGEERAKGNILERFSAQQFPDLHSELNLSSLELGDSALYFCASSAPTTGTYSTDTQYFGPGTRLTVL.

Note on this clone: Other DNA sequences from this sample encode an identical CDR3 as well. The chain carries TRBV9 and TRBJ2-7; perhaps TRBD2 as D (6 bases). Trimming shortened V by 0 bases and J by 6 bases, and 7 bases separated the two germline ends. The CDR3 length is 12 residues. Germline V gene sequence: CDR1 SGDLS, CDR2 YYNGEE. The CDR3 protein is CASSVEGGEQYF. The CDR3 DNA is TGTGCCAGCAGCGTAGAGGGAGGCGAGCAGTACTTC.

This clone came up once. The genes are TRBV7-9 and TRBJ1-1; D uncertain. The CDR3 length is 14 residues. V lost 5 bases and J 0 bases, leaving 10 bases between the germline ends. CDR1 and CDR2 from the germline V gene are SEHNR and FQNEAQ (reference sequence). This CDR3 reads CASSHDNMNTEAFF. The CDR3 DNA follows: TGTGCCAGCAGCCATGACAACATGAACACTGAAGCTTTCTTT.

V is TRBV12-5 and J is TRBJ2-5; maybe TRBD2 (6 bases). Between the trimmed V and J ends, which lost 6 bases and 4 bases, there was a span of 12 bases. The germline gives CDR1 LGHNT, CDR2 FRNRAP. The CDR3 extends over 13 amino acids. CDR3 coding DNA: TGTGCTAGTGGCCAGGGACTCCCAGAGACCCAGTACTTC. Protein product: CASGQGLPETQYF.